These 19 T cell receptor beta chains originate from one sample sequenced in a study of T cells in Graves' hyperthyroidism and ophthalmopathy. Using RNA transcripts as the source, TCR beta CDR3 regions were amplified. Carried out on the TCR CDR3, a first-round RT-PCR used the HTBI primer set. A single record per CDR3 protein comes from TCRdb applying MiXCR to the multiplex PCR reads. The repertoire holds hundreds of thousands of distinct CDR3 sequences, with roughly 15% as singletons. Sequencing used blood. Receptors originate from a woman aged 18-29 years with Graves' hyperthyroidism.

The chain has TRBV4-2 and TRBJ2-2, with D tentatively TRBD2 (6 bases). The CDR3 loop spans 19 amino acids. Per the germline V gene, CDR1 is LGHNA and CDR2 is YNFKEQ. V lost 0 bases and J 4 bases, leaving 21 bases between the germline ends. DNA of the CDR3: TGTGCCAGCAGCCAAGAGTGGATAGGGGCTAGCGCCTTCACCGGGGAGCTGTTTTTT. This gives the protein CASSQEWIGASAFTGELFF.

J is TRBJ1-6 and V is TRBV24-1; D possibly corresponds to TRBD1 (5 bases). This CDR3 contains 11 residues. The V end lost 3 bases, the J end lost 17 bases, and 10 bases lay between the germline ends. Germline CDR1 KGHDR, CDR2 SFDVKD. CDR3 protein: CATSDVTGFHF. DNA of the CDR3: TGTGCCACCAGTGATGTAACAGGATTCCACTTT.

The V gene is TRBV6-5, the J gene TRBJ1-1; no clear D gene. This CDR3 is 14 amino acids long. Germline V gene data show CDR1 as MNHEY and CDR2 as SVGAGI. Trimming stripped 0 bases from V and 6 bases from J, with 11 bases between. CDR3 protein: CASSYSNYDPEAFF. DNA of the CDR3: TGTGCCAGCAGTTACTCGAACTACGACCCTGAAGCTTTCTTT.

This clonotype was observed many times. This chain uses TRBV20-1 with TRBJ2-7, with TRBD2 identical over 13 bases. CDR3 length: 14 amino acids. Germline CDR1 DFQATT, CDR2 SNEGSKA (reference sequence). V lost 7 bases, J lost 3 bases, and 6 bases stayed unmatched. Written as DNA, the CDR3 is TGCAGTGGACTAGCGGGAGGCCACCTCTACGAGCAGTACTTC. Protein sequence: CSGLAGGHLYEQYF.

In this sample, this clonotype turned up many times. The V gene is TRBV7-9, the J gene TRBJ1-2; no definite D call. CDR1 and CDR2 (germline): SEHNR, FQNEAQ (reference sequence). The V gene lost 8 bases and the J gene lost 3 bases, with 10 bases spanning the gap. This CDR3 has 12 amino acids. CDR3 nucleotides: TGTGCCAGCCAAACGGGAGACTATGGCTACACCTTC. It translates to CASQTGDYGYTF. Full variable domain (rest looked up from reference TRBV7-9 and TRBJ1-2): DTGVSQNPRHKITKRGQNVTFRCDPISEHNRLYWYRQTLGQGPEFLTYFQNEAQLEKSRLLSDRFSAERPKGSFSTLEIQRTEQGDSAMYLCASQTGDYGYTFGSGTRLTVV.

This chain uses TRBV19 with TRBJ2-1, with D possibly TRBD2 on 5 matching bases. The V end lost 3 bases, the J end lost 3 bases, and 12 bases lay between the germline ends. The CDR3 has 15 amino acids. Germline CDR1 LNHDA, CDR2 SQIVND (reference sequence). CDR3 loop: CASSIDTRDYNEQFF. The DNA of the CDR3 is TGTGCCAGTAGTATCGACACGAGGGACTACAATGAGCAGTTCTTC.

Many counts were recorded for this clonotype. This chain joins TRBV30 and TRBJ2-1; 7 nucleotides match TRBD2. The V gene's germline CDR1 is GTSNPN and CDR2 SVGIG (reference sequence). V gave up 0 bases and J gave up 7 bases; unmatched junction bases: 9. This CDR3 comprises 15 residues. The CDR3 DNA reads as TGTGCCTGGAGTGTGGGCGGCGGGAGCAGGAATGAGCAGTTCTTC. Its translation is CAWSVGGGSRNEQFF.

This clonotype was found many times. The rearrangement joins TRBV28 to TRBJ2-2; D is undetermined. Germline V gives CDR1 MDHEN, CDR2 SYDVKM. V lost 8 bases and J lost 7, with 17 bases in between. The CDR3 loop spans 14 amino acids. The DNA of the CDR3 is TGTGCCAGCGGTACGGCGGACGGACGCGGGGAGCTGTTTTTT. Its protein is CASGTADGRGELFF.

This clonotype appeared many times. The chain combines TRBV2 with TRBJ2-7; 10 bases are a match to TRBD1. With 6 bases clipped from V and 5 bases from J, the junction kept 7 bases outside the gene matches. The CDR3 contains 14 residues. The germline CDR1 and CDR2 sequences are SNHLY and FYNNEI. In DNA, the CDR3 is TGTGCCAGCAGGATTGGACAGGGGGTCCACGAGCAGTACTTC. It specifies CASRIGQGVHEQYF. Variable domain in full (rest from reference TRBV2 and TRBJ2-7): EPEVTQTPSHQVTQMGQEVILRCVPISNHLYFYWYRQILGQKVEFLVSFYNNEISEKSEIFDDQFSVERPDGSNFTLKIRSTKLEDSAMYFCASRIGQGVHEQYFGPGTRLTVT.

The chain is built from TRBV14 and TRBJ2-3, with D perhaps TRBD1 or TRBD2 (5 bases each). V lost 1 base to trimming and J lost 3 bases, with 11 bases between them. Germline loops: CDR1 SGHDN, CDR2 FVKESK. The CDR3 runs 15 residues. The CDR3 loop is CASSQVGTGTDTQYF. In DNA, the CDR3 is TGTGCCAGCAGCCAAGTGGGGACGGGGACAGATACGCAGTATTTT.

In its sample, this clonotype was seen many times. The gene calls are TRBV18 and TRBJ2-4; 9 bases are a match to TRBD2. Germline V gene data show CDR1 as KGHSH and CDR2 as LQKENI. V lost 2 bases to trimming and J lost 1 base; unmatched junction nucleotides: 6. The CDR3 sequence is 17 residues long. As DNA, the CDR3 is TGTGCCAGCTCACCAAACCAGCGGGAGGTTGCCAAAAACATTCAGTACTTC. Translation: CASSPNQREVAKNIQYF. The full variable domain, with the rest looked up from reference TRBV18 and TRBJ2-4, is NAGVMQNPRHLVRRRGQEARLRCSPMKGHSHVYWYRQLPEEGLKFMVYLQKENIIDESGMPKERFSAEFPKEGPSILRIQQVVRGDSAAYFCASSPNQREVAKNIQYFGAGTRLSVL.

In its sample, this clonotype was seen many times. The gene calls are TRBV13 and TRBJ1-1, with 7 bases matching TRBD1. CDR1 and CDR2 (germline): PRHDT, FYEKMQ (reference sequence). J lost 4 bases, V lost 5 bases, and 10 bases had no gene match. The CDR3 is made up of 15 amino acids. The CDR3 DNA reads as TGTGCCAGCAGCCGGCAGGGGGGAGGGCCCACTGAAGCTTTCTTT. This gives the protein CASSRQGGGPTEAFF.

This clonotype was seen ten or more times. This sequence joins TRBV28 and TRBJ2-7, with TRBD1 as a possible D gene (5 bases). The CDR3 has 14 residues. Germline CDR1 is MDHEN and CDR2 is SYDVKM. The V end lost 7 bases, the J end lost 1 base, and 14 bases lay between the germline ends. In DNA, the CDR3 is TGTGCCAGCACTTTCAGGGTAGGGTCCTACGAGCAGTACTTC. Translating gives CASTFRVGSYEQYF.

This clonotype was seen more than once but under ten times. The genes are TRBV4-1 and TRBJ2-1; 7 bases match TRBD1. Germline assignment: CDR1 MGHRA and CDR2 YSYEKL. V lost 3 bases and J lost 6; bases outside the gene matches: 11. This CDR3 is 16 amino acids long. This CDR3 is CASSHPPGTAFNEQFF. The DNA of the CDR3 is TGCGCCAGCAGCCACCCCCCTGGGACAGCGTTCAATGAGCAGTTCTTC.

V gene TRBV7-9 combines with J gene TRBJ1-1, with TRBD1 identical over 10 bases. Germline CDR1 reads SEHNR; CDR2 reads FQNEAQ (reference sequence). The CDR3 consists of 15 residues. J lost 4 bases, V lost 5 bases, and 7 bases had no gene match. CDR3 sequence reads: CASSRRDRGFTEAFF. The CDR3 bases are TGTGCCAGCAGCCGCCGGGACAGGGGTTTCACTGAAGCTTTCTTT.

The chain carries TRBV29-1 and TRBJ2-1; D may be TRBD1 (7 bases). The CDR3 covers 15 residues. The germline CDR1 and CDR2 sequences are SQVTM and ANQGSEA. V was trimmed by 0 bases and J by 4 bases, leaving 13 bases between them. The CDR3, as DNA: TGCAGCGTTGAAGACTCAGGGGGGATTTACAATGAGCAGTTCTTC. Encoded protein: CSVEDSGGIYNEQFF.

This clonotype was recorded at least ten times. V usage is TRBV12-3 or TRBV12-4 and J usage is TRBJ2-1, with 9 positions matching TRBD1. The CDR3 has 15 residues. The V and J ends lost 3 bases and 7 bases, in that order; junction bases with no gene match: 7. The CDR3 DNA reads TGTGCCAGCAGTTTTTTGGGACAGGGAGGGAATGAGCAGTTCTTC. Protein product: CASSFLGQGGNEQFF.

This clonotype was counted a few times. The chain's CDR3 is CASSLVGDSRTQHF. The CDR3 bases are TGTGCCAGCAGCTTAGTGGGGGACAGTAGGACCCAGCATTTT. This chain uses TRBV7-2 with TRBJ1-5, with 7 bases aligning to TRBD1. The CDR3 covers 14 residues. CDR1 SGHTA and CDR2 FQGNSA come from the germline V gene. V was clipped by 1 base and J by 11 bases; unmatched bases: 8.

For this clonotype: Compared with germline, one end of the junction differs, possibly owing to a read error. The gene calls are TRBV20-1 and TRBJ1-5, with 9 nucleotides matching TRBD1. This CDR3 has 13 residues. Germline V gene sequence: CDR1 DFQATT, CDR2 SNEGSKA (reference sequence). CDR3 DNA sequence: TGCAGTGCTAGAGGGACAGGGGTTCAGCCCCACCATTTT. It is translated as CSARGTGVQPHHF.